Listed here is a single T cell receptor beta chain. Its antigen is not known. One junction end does not reproduce the germline sequence, and a read error may be involved. The CDR3 contains 17 residues. Looked up from germline, CDR1 is SGHDT and CDR2 is YYEEEE. Measured with immunoSEQ multiplex PCR; TCRdb has only the in-frame clones, and not every one. This table holds just under 60,000 clones, around 80% found once. The ViraFEST assay expanded antigen-specific CD4+ T cells with viral peptide pools before sequencing. After roughly 11 days in culture, the CD4+ T cells were isolated. Subjects were given two BNT162b2 or mRNA-1273 vaccine doses. For each well, two million PBMC were cultured with roughly 11 IU/ml IL-2 and roughly 9.2 ug/ml peptides. The source of the sample is a study of vaccination effects on CD4 cells after COVID-19.

Sequencing used CD4+ T cells from PBMCs cultured with HCoV-OC43 spike peptides, obtained after COVID-19 vaccination. Subset reported: HCoV-OC43 spike overlapping peptide pool stimulation. This receptor was identified in a human donor who received a COVID-19 vaccine. This rearrangement joins TRBV5-6 to TRBJ2-6; TRBD1 might be the D (5 bases). The chain's CDR3 is CASSDRHSASVANVLTF. CDR3 sequence (DNA): TGTGCCAGCAGCGACAGACATTCGGCCTCTGTGGCCAACGTCCTGACTTTC.